This T cell receptor (beta chain) stems from a study of blood T cell repertoires in COVID-19. Background on the study: Samples came from the United States, Italy and Spain, spanning acute and convalescent COVID-19.

Original methodology: Reference gene primer amplification yielded estimated nucleated cell counts. Data came from immunoSEQ multiplex PCR; TCRdb stores just in-frame clones and leaves some out. The V and J calls and clone size come from that table; D and trimming were worked out from the DNA. The sample shows some 100,000 clones, just under 80% of them seen only once. This clone came up once. Trimming removed 1 base at V and 2 bases at J, with 11 bases between. Per the germline V gene, CDR1 is SGHNT and CDR2 is YYREEE (reference sequence). The CDR3 sequence is 15 residues long. V and J are TRBV5-4 and TRBJ2-3; TRBD2 is a possible D gene (5 bases). Material for sequencing was peripheral blood. The receptor's source is a woman in her 70s with acute or convalescent COVID-19. The CDR3 nucleotides are TGTGCCAGCAGCTTGAAACTCGGGGACACAGATACGCAGTATTTT. Protein: CASSLKLGDTDTQYF.